This section outlines one T cell receptor beta chain sequence together with its context. The sample's time point: cycle 4 day 1 (C4D1), after 6 weeks of nivolumab. Patients all relapsed after autologous stem cell transplantation, and there was variation in brentuximab vedotin exposure. Best response was recorded as complete response, partial response or progressive disease. Libraries were prepared by immunoSEQ multiplex PCR; TCRdb keeps only in-frame clonotypes and omits some of them. The table records almost 95,000 clones, about 83% of them present only once. The sample comes from a study of PD-1 blockade in classical Hodgkin lymphoma. CDR1 and CDR2 (germline): LNHDA, SQIVND (reference sequence). The CDR3 has 12 residues. Trimming removed 7 bases from V and 0 bases from J, with 4 bases in between.

The origin of this receptor is a human donor with classical Hodgkin lymphoma. The J gene is TRBJ2-1, the V gene TRBV19, with no clear D. The sequenced sample was peripheral blood mononuclear cells (PBMCs), obtained before the fourth cycle of nivolumab. In DNA form, the CDR3 reads TGTGCCAGTACGGACTCCTACAATGAGCAGTTCTTC. The encoded protein is CASTDSYNEQFF.